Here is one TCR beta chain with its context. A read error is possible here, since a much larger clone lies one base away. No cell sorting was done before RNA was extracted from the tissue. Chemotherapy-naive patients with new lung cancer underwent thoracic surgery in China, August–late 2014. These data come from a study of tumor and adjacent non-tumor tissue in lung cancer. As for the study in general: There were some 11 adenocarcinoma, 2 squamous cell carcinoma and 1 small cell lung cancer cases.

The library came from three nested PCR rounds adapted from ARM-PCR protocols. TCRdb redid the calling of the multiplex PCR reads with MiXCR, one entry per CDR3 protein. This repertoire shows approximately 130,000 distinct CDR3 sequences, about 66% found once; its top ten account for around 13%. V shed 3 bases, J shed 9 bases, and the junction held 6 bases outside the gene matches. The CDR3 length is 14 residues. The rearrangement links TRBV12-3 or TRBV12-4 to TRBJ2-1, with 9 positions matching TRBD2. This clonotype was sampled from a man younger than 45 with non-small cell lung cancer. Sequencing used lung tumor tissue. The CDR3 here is CASSFVAGVLEQFF. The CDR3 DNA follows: TGTGCCAGCAGTTTCGTAGCGGGAGTTCTTGAGCAGTTCTTC.